This T cell receptor beta chain was retrieved from a study of shared clonotypes between healthy human individuals (dated by TCRdb to 2019 to 2021). At the level of the whole study: A couple of women and a few men aged 18 to 49 years were included in the cohort. For each donor, three plates each were used for CD4 naive and CD4 memory, two plates were used for CD8 naive, and one plate was used for CD8 memory. To estimate repertoire size and how much clonotype sharing occurs between individuals, the study deeply sequenced the blood TCR repertoires of roughly 5 healthy adults. To increase sequencing depth and limit assay-specific biases, TCR repertoire library preparation and sequencing were carried out by different laboratories using diverse techniques. Leukapheresis yielded between about 0.85 and 9 billion PBMCs per donor. What the study reported, not specific to this receptor: The genetic and exposure-history diversity represented was limited by the small number of donors. Across four donors, about 4.5% of naive CD4, approximately 4% of naive CD8, about 2% of memory CD4, and over 0.35% of memory CD8 clonotypes were shared. Compared with non-shared clonotypes, the clonotypes found in all four sorted-subset donors had higher generation probabilities. Based on pairwise subsampling, the degree of clonotype sharing among donors was expected to be affected by sequencing depth. Sampling was limited to blood, and TCR repertoires in tissue likely differ from TCR repertoires in blood. Even with the large sequencing depth, rarefaction of the sorted-subset datasets indicated that sequencing was incomplete. Naive subsets generally had larger estimated clonotype richness than memory subsets did.

Via the germline V gene, CDR1 is SGDLS and CDR2 YYNGEE. The CDR3 spans 14 residues, from the cysteine through the phenylalanine. Of the read, only the CDR3 DNA is kept; its 42 bases are in frame from base 1. A distance of 15 bases separates the germline ends of V and J, which lose 3 bases and 8 bases respectively. Healthy HIV-negative adults with no recently reported acute infections or vaccinations were included as donors. Every donor was a Caucasian adult living in Nashville, Tennessee, USA. CD4+ T cells were enriched through magnetic negative selection, after which naive cells were positively selected on CD45RA and the remaining negative fraction served as the memory subset. Blood was collected by leukapheresis, and PBMCs were isolated by Ficoll-Histopaque density gradient centrifugation and then cryopreserved in liquid nitrogen vapor phase. Purity and quantity of every magnetically sorted T cell population were checked by analytical flow cytometry. Genomic DNA was isolated from every sorted fraction and measured by UV absorbance on a Nanodrop 2000c.

TCR CDR3 regions were amplified from genomic DNA by multiplex PCR using the deep immunoSEQ assay. Genomic DNA extracted from each cell subset was distributed evenly over all wells of several immunoSEQ 96-well plates, and each plate served as one replicate. For sorted subsets, roughly 200 ng of genomic DNA, equivalent to 30,000 or so T cell genomes, went into each replicate PCR. Purified libraries were measured with a Qubit 3.0 fluorometer, size-checked on a Bioanalyzer 2100, and measured again with the KAPA Library Quantification kit. Every immunoSEQ 96-well plate was sequenced on a dedicated single-read 150-cycle Illumina NextSeq 550 flow cell. The paper's data handling went like this. Because the immunoSEQ output included only junctional sequences and no quality scores, the filtering could not be the same as the filtering used for full-length reads. Sequences were annotated with PyIR, a Python wrapper for IgBLAST v1.9, and V/J genes and CDR3 were assigned using IMGT germline references. Reads were filtered out if the reads had weak V/J assignments (E-value above 1e-6), no CDR3, stop codons, out-of-frame junctions, or ambiguous translated residues. A V3J clonotype was defined by an identical inferred V gene, J gene, and CDR3 amino acid sequence. The percentage overlap between two repertoires was calculated by dividing the number of shared unique clonotypes by the size of the smaller repertoire. Three approaches were used to assess repertoire richness: RTK rarefaction, the Chao1 estimator, and Recon v2.1 estimates of unobserved clonotypes. Generation probabilities for all TCRbeta clonotypes obtained by the gDNA method from four donors were computed using OLGA. This is the immuneACCESS table as TCRdb keeps it, with only in-frame sequences that have V and J called. A part of the clones is gone; compared with another copy, unresolved V genes explain less than half, and the rest is unexplained. V, J and clone size were drawn from that table, and D and trimming were deduced from the DNA. Present in this sample are fewer than 3 million clones, around 93% of which were seen just once. The ten largest account for approximately 0.39% of the sample.

With regard to this clone: Its cognate antigen has yet to be identified. No base qualities exist here, and no much larger clone lies one base off it.

The sequenced sample consisted of naive CD4+ T cells from PBMCs. What the cell subset or site label conveys for this sample: CD45RA+ positively selected. The chain was built from TRBV9 and TRBJ2-1, and the D gene may be TRBD2, 5 bases matching. This clonotype was obtained from a man younger than 30 in good health. Some clones in this sample may be carry-over from other donors' samples. The nucleotide sequence is given as TGTGCCAGCAGCGGCGACATTAGCGCCGATGAGCAGTTCTTC. Translated, it gives CASSGDISADEQFF.